These 25 T cell receptor beta chains were all obtained from the same sample, sequenced in a study of blood T cell repertoires in COVID-19. The assay was immunoSEQ multiplex PCR, and TCRdb's table has in-frame clones only and misses some. The sample records 40,000 to 50,000 clones, around 90% being singletons. Sequencing used peripheral blood. The receptors originated from a man in his 70s with active COVID-19.

The chain links TRBV14 to TRBJ1-1, with a possible D match to TRBD1 (6 bases). Per the germline V gene, CDR1 is SGHDN and CDR2 is FVKESK. The length of the CDR3 is 16 residues. The V and J ends lost 4 bases and 1 base respectively, with 16 bases between them. The CDR3 loop reads CASSPGQGVRNTEAFF. The CDR3 DNA follows: TGTGCCAGCAGCCCGGGACAAGGGGTTCGGAACACTGAAGCTTTCTTT.

The chain recombines TRBV6-5 with TRBJ1-5; 8 bases are shared with TRBD1. With V trimmed by 4 bases and J by 3 bases, 2 bases remained unmatched. The CDR3 contains 14 residues. Germline V gene data show CDR1 as MNHEY and CDR2 as SVGAGI. The CDR3 sequence is CASSLDRANQPQHF. The CDR3, as DNA: TGTGCCAGCAGTTTGGACAGGGCCAATCAGCCCCAGCATTTT.

The chain employs TRBV3-1 (or the pseudogene TRBV3-2) and TRBJ2-2; TRBD1 aligns across 7 bases. The CDR3 length is 15 residues. V lost 5 bases and J lost 7; bases outside the gene matches: 10. Looked up from germline, CDR1 is LGHDT and CDR2 is YNNKEL (reference sequence). The CDR3 DNA sequence: TGTGCCAGCAGCAAGGGGGCAGGGGCTAGCGGGGAGCTGTTTTTT. Translation: CASSKGAGASGELFF.

This clone is a singleton in its sample. V is TRBV5-1 and J is TRBJ2-7; 11 nucleotides line up with TRBD1. The CDR3 spans 15 residues. Losses at the gene ends were 7 bases for V and 4 bases for J; bases not matched to a gene: 10. The germline V gene encodes CDR1 SGHRS and CDR2 YFSETQ. The CDR3 sequence is CASRRNGQGAYEQYF. The CDR3 DNA follows: TGCGCCAGCCGCAGAAACGGACAGGGGGCGTACGAGCAGTACTTC.

About this clone itself: The junction departs from germline at one end; a sequencing error may be responsible. The gene calls are TRBV6-2 or TRBV6-3 and TRBJ2-1, with 13 bases matching TRBD2. The germline CDR1 and CDR2 sequences are MNHEY and SVGEGT. This CDR3 contains 12 residues. The CDR3 here is CASSAGLAGLLF. CDR3 nucleotides: TGTGCCAGCAGTGCGGGACTAGCGGGATTGCTCTTC.

The rearrangement joins TRBV19 to TRBJ1-2; D not certain. The CDR3 loop spans 14 amino acids. Germline-derived CDR1 and CDR2 are LNHDA and SQIVND (reference sequence). V gave up 0 bases and J gave up 4 bases, with 9 bases separating them. The CDR3 bases are TGTGCCAGTAGTATAGACGTCCCGTTCTATGGCTACACCTTC. Encoded protein: CASSIDVPFYGYTF.

DNA of the CDR3: TGTGCCAGCAGCCGAAGGCGGGAGAACACCGGGGAGCTGTTTTTT. This translates into CASSRRRENTGELFF. The chain combines TRBV4-2 with TRBJ2-2; the D gene is possibly TRBD2 (6 bases). Deletions cut 4 bases from V and 1 base from J, with 10 bases between. This CDR3 is built from 15 residues. Germline CDR1 is LGHNA and CDR2 is YNFKEQ.

This clone was picked up one time. The chain couples TRBV2 to TRBJ2-7; a possible D gene is TRBD2 (7 bases). With 8 bases removed from V and 0 bases from J, the gap between germline ends came to 20 bases. The CDR3 spans 16 residues. CDR1 is SNHLY and CDR2 is FYNNEI in the germline V gene. The CDR3 sequence: CASPVRGAANSYEQYF. In DNA form, the CDR3 reads TGTGCCAGCCCGGTCCGGGGGGCCGCCAACTCCTACGAGCAGTACTTC.

CDR3 DNA sequence: TGTGCCAGCAGAGCGACAGGGTGCTTTTACACAGATACGCAGTATTTT. It codes for CASRATGCFYTDTQYF. J is TRBJ2-3 and V is TRBV3-1 (or the pseudogene TRBV3-2), with 7 bases aligning to TRBD1. V trimming: 6 bases; J trimming: 2 bases; junction bases outside the gene matches: 11. This CDR3 region has 16 residues. Per germline, CDR1 LGHDT and CDR2 YNNKEL (reference sequence).

The genes are TRBV24-1 and TRBJ2-2; 7 bases are a match to TRBD2. Germline CDR1 and CDR2: KGHDR and SFDVKD. The trim removed 4 bases at V and 5 bases at J, leaving 6 bases unmatched. The CDR3 sequence is 15 residues long. CDR3 bases: TGTGCCACCAGTGACCGCGGGAGTGGGACCGGGGAGCTGTTTTTT. Its protein product is CATSDRGSGTGELFF.

The V gene is TRBV18, the J gene TRBJ2-5; 11 nucleotides align to TRBD2. Germline-derived CDR1 and CDR2 are KGHSH and LQKENI. CDR3 length: 15 amino acids. The V segment lost 5 bases and the J segment 5 bases; nucleotides outside the gene matches: 7. CDR3 bases: TGTGCCAGCTCAGCCCTAGCGGGAGGTCGGGAGACCCAGTACTTC. It translates to CASSALAGGRETQYF.

The chain links TRBV4-2 to TRBJ2-5; 10 bases fit TRBD2. The CDR3 is made up of 18 amino acids. Per the germline V gene, CDR1 is LGHNA and CDR2 is YNFKEQ. The J segment lost 5 bases and the V segment lost 1 base, leaving 13 bases of the junction unmatched. CDR3 nucleotide sequence: TGTGCCAGCAGCCAAGTTGGGCTAGCGGGAGTGGGGGGCGAGACCCAGTACTTC. It is translated as CASSQVGLAGVGGETQYF.

The chain has TRBV29-1 and TRBJ2-5, with 14 bases that match TRBD2. V trimming: 6 bases; J trimming: 5 bases; junction bases outside the gene matches: 5. CDR3 length: 14 amino acids. From germline, CDR1 is SQVTM and CDR2 ANQGSEA. The CDR3 loop reads CSVRTSGGSETQYF. CDR3 sequence (DNA): TGCAGCGTAAGGACTAGCGGGGGGTCGGAGACCCAGTACTTC.

The chain uses TRBV6-5 and TRBJ2-7, with TRBD1 as a possible D gene (6 bases). The CDR3 is made up of 14 amino acids. Per the germline V gene, CDR1 is MNHEY and CDR2 is SVGAGI. Trimming left V 8 bases short and J 0 bases short, with 14 bases between. CDR3 sequence reads: CASPISDSSYEQYF. The CDR3 DNA is TGTGCCAGCCCGATTTCGGACAGCTCCTACGAGCAGTACTTC.

The DNA for the CDR3 is TGTGCCAGCACCCACAGGGCGGGAGGAGACAATGAGCAGTTCTTC. This codes for CASTHRAGGDNEQFF. This chain links TRBV3-1 (or the pseudogene TRBV3-2) with TRBJ2-1; TRBD2 agrees at 8 bases. The CDR3 is 15 residues long. The V and J ends lost 7 bases and 5 bases, in that order; junction bases with no gene match: 10. Per germline, CDR1 LGHDT and CDR2 YNNKEL (reference sequence).

CDR3 loop: CAWGIMNTEAFF. The CDR3 DNA follows: TGTGCCTGGGGAATTATGAACACTGAAGCTTTCTTT. The V and J genes are TRBV30 and TRBJ1-1, with no clear D. The CDR3 has 12 residues. Deletions cut 5 bases from V and 0 bases from J, with 7 bases between. Germline CDR1 and CDR2: GTSNPN and SVGIG (reference sequence).

The rearrangement links TRBV5-1 to TRBJ2-3, with D unresolved. Trimming stripped 4 bases from V and 3 bases from J, with 9 bases between. The CDR3 is 13 residues long. The germline V gene encodes CDR1 SGHRS and CDR2 YFSETQ. DNA for the CDR3: TGCGCCAGCAGCCCTTCGGGTACAGATACGCAGTATTTT. Translation gives CASSPSGTDTQYF.

V and J are TRBV29-1 and TRBJ1-1; D not certain. CDR3 length: 12 residues. Trimming left V 4 bases short and J 1 base short, with 7 bases between. CDR1 is SQVTM, CDR2 ANQGSEA, per germline. The CDR3 coding sequence is TGCAGCGTTGGGAGGCAGAACACTGAAGCTTTCTTT. Encoded protein: CSVGRQNTEAFF.

The V gene is TRBV4-2, the J gene TRBJ2-5; weak D call: TRBD2 (6 bases). The CDR3 is made up of 14 amino acids. Germline CDR1 and CDR2: LGHNA and YNFKEQ. V dropped 4 bases and J dropped 5 bases, with 14 bases sitting between them. CDR3 bases: TGTGCCAGCAGCCCCCGGGGGAGTAGGGAGACCCAGTACTTC. As protein: CASSPRGSRETQYF.

The rearrangement uses TRBV30 and TRBJ1-1; possibly TRBD1 for D (5 bases). Germline V gene lookup returns CDR1 GTSNPN and CDR2 SVGIG (reference sequence). The CDR3 has 11 amino acids. Trimming removed 5 bases from V and 5 bases from J, with 9 bases in between. This CDR3 reads CAWGAGTEAFF. The DNA for the CDR3 is TGTGCCTGGGGGGCGGGTACTGAAGCTTTCTTT.

J is TRBJ2-1 and V is TRBV19, with D uncertain. Germline V CDR1 and CDR2: LNHDA, SQIVND (reference sequence). Between the trimmed V and J ends, which lost 0 bases and 0 bases, there was a span of 21 bases. The CDR3 contains 20 residues. The CDR3 region is CASSIDSPPPRSSSYNEQFF. The CDR3 nucleotides read TGTGCCAGTAGTATAGACAGCCCACCCCCACGATCTAGCTCCTACAATGAGCAGTTCTTC. Based on the CDR3 plus reference TRBV19 and TRBJ2-1, the full variable domain is DGGITQSPKYLFRKEGQNVTLSCEQNLNHDAMYWYRQDPGQGLRLIYYSQIVNDFQKGDIAEGYSVSREKKESFPLTVTSAQKNPTAFYLCASSIDSPPPRSSSYNEQFFGPGTRLTVL.

The genes are TRBV28 and TRBJ1-5; 8 bases fit TRBD1. The CDR3 consists of 14 residues. The ends lost 11 bases at V and 9 bases at J; junction bases unmatched: 15. The germline V gene has CDR1 MDHEN and CDR2 SYDVKM. The CDR3 here is CAGRRQGRRGPQHF. The CDR3 DNA reads as TGTGCCGGCCGTCGACAGGGGCGCAGGGGGCCCCAGCATTTT.

In regard to this clone: Other DNA sequences in this sample translate to the same CDR3. The rearrangement uses TRBV7-9 and TRBJ2-1; 7 bases fit TRBD2. Germline trimming cut 5 bases from V and 5 bases from J; bases unmatched to any gene: 12. Germline CDR1 is SEHNR and CDR2 is FQNEAQ (reference sequence). The CDR3 consists of 16 residues. The CDR3 coding sequence is TGTGCCAGCAGCCCCCGCGGGAGAGGCCGGGACAATGAGCAGTTCTTC. Its translation is CASSPRGRGRDNEQFF. The variable domain in full, completed from reference TRBV7-9 and TRBJ2-1, reads DTGVSQNPRHKITKRGQNVTFRCDPISEHNRLYWYRQTLGQGPEFLTYFQNEAQLEKSRLLSDRFSAERPKGSFSTLEIQRTEQGDSAMYLCASSPRGRGRDNEQFFGPGTRLTVL.

This clone has only one observation. This sequence joins TRBV7-9 and TRBJ2-7; 10 bases are shared with TRBD1. After removal of 5 bases from V and 2 bases from J, the junction contained 6 bases not matched to a gene. Germline assignment: CDR1 SEHNR and CDR2 FQNEAQ (reference sequence). CDR3 length equals 15 residues. The CDR3 loop is CASSEAGQGAYEQYF. The CDR3 DNA reads TGTGCCAGCAGCGAAGCAGGACAGGGGGCCTACGAGCAGTACTTC.

CDR3: CASSQAGGAGQPQHF. The CDR3 DNA reads as TGTGCCAGCAGCCAAGCAGGGGGCGCGGGACAGCCCCAGCATTTT. The chain employs TRBV7-2 and TRBJ1-5, with 8 bases lining up with TRBD1. Germline V lookup: CDR1 SGHTA, CDR2 FQGNSA. Trimming took 5 bases from V and 7 from J; bases not matched to a gene: 10. The CDR3 totals 15 residues.